This T cell receptor (beta chain) appears in the sequencing data of a study of blood T cells in healthy people across ages. CDR3 length equals 18 residues. Donors were systemically healthy Caucasian individuals from Russia aged roughly 6 to 95 years. It was about 10 milliliters of peripheral blood that were drawn from each donor. There are a few counts of this clonotype. PCR was performed a second time for roughly 7 to 12 cycles using a sample-barcoded 5' primer and a J-beta primer mix. TCRdb called the 5' RACE reads again in MiXCR, with one record for every CDR3 protein. The sample consists of some 710,000 distinct CDR3 sequences, approximately 22% of them appearing once.

This clonotype originated in a man between 65 and 79 years old in good health. The specimen was blood. This sequence joins TRBV12-3 or TRBV12-4 and TRBJ2-5; a possible D gene is TRBD1 (7 bases). The J call is uncertain, as TRBJ2-7 better fits the DNA end. Here the CDR3 reads CASSFSRGAPQINYEQYF. In DNA, the CDR3 is TGTGCCAGCAGTTTTAGCAGGGGGGCACCTCAGATTAACTACGAGCAGTACTTC.